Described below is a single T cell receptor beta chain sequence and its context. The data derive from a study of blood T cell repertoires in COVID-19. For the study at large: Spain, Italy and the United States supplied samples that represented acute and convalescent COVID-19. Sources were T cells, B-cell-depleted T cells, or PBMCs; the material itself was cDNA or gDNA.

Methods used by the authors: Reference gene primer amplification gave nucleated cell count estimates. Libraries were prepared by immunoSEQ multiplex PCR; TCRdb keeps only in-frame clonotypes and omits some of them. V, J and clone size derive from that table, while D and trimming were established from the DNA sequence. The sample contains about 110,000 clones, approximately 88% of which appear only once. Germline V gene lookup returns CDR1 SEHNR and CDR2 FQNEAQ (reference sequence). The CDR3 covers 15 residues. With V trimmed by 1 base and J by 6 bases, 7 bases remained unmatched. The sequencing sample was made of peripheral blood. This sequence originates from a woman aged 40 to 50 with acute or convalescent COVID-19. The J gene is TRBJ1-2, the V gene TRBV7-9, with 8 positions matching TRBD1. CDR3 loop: CASSLGQGARDGYTF. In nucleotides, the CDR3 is TGTGCCAGCAGCTTAGGCCAGGGGGCTAGGGATGGCTACACCTTC.